The 22 T cell receptor beta chains below were found in one sample sequenced in a study of neurological immune-mediated disorders. TCRdb re-called the 5' RACE reads with MiXCR, one entry per CDR3 protein. The table records tens of thousands of distinct CDR3 sequences, 12% of them present only once. The sample consisted of PBMCs. These receptors originate from a woman aged 55-70 years in good health.

In its sample, this clonotype was seen many times. V usage is TRBV24-1 and J usage is TRBJ2-1; D possibly corresponds to TRBD2 (7 bases). CDR1 KGHDR and CDR2 SFDVKD come from the germline V gene. This CDR3 has 14 amino acids. Trimming shortened V by 3 bases and J by 7 bases, and 12 bases separated the two germline ends. The CDR3 DNA follows: TGTGCCACCAGTGATGAGAGGGGGGGGAATGAGCAGTTCTTC. Protein sequence: CATSDERGGNEQFF.

This clonotype is termed medium-sized. This chain links TRBV28 with TRBJ2-1; 14 nucleotides agree with TRBD2. The CDR3 contains 18 residues. Germline trimming cut 4 bases from V and 6 bases from J; bases unmatched to any gene: 11. Germline values: CDR1 MDHEN, CDR2 SYDVKM. CDR3 sequence reads: CASSSSTSGGAIPNEQFF. For the CDR3, the DNA is TGTGCCAGCAGTTCCTCGACTAGCGGGGGGGCCATTCCCAATGAGCAGTTCTTC.

The table lists this clonotype with many counts. This rearrangement joins TRBV20-1 to TRBJ1-4; 7 bases are shared with TRBD1. The germline V gene has CDR1 DFQATT and CDR2 SNEGSKA (reference sequence). CDR3 length: 14 residues. Trimming cost V 7 bases and J 4 bases; bases outside gene matches: 9. As DNA, the CDR3 is TGCAGTGTAGCCTCCGGGACAGTTAATGAAAAACTGTTTTTT. It translates to CSVASGTVNEKLFF.

This clonotype was observed many times. The CDR3 is CASSQVGGAQYNEQFF. DNA of the CDR3: TGCGCCAGCAGCCAAGTCGGGGGGGCTCAGTACAATGAGCAGTTCTTC. J is TRBJ2-1 and V is TRBV4-1; 8 bases are shared with TRBD2. CDR3 size: 16 residues. CDR1 MGHRA and CDR2 YSYEKL come from the germline V gene. V gave up 1 base and J gave up 4 bases; unmatched junction bases: 6.

The sample holds many counts of this clonotype. The chain combines TRBV7-2 with TRBJ1-6; 10 positions agree with TRBD1. J was trimmed by 2 bases and V by 3 bases; bases with no gene match: 13. The CDR3 is 20 amino acids. The germline CDR1 and CDR2 sequences are SGHTA and FQGNSA. CDR3 in DNA: TGTGCCAGCAGCTTGGGTTATCTGGGACAGGGGATCGCCTATAATTCACCCCTCCACTTT. It codes for CASSLGYLGQGIAYNSPLHF.

This clonotype occurred many times. The chain employs TRBV11-2 and TRBJ2-1, with a possible D match to TRBD2 (6 bases). Germline V gene data show CDR1 as SGHAT and CDR2 as FQNNGV. CDR3 length: 16 amino acids. Trimming removed 3 bases at V and 1 base at J, with 13 bases between. The CDR3 spells CASSFFRGRSYNEQFF. DNA of the CDR3: TGTGCCAGCAGCTTCTTCCGGGGGAGATCCTACAATGAGCAGTTCTTC.

This clonotype occurred many times. The gene calls are TRBV7-9 and TRBJ1-1, with D perhaps matching TRBD1 (5 bases). V lost 4 bases, J lost 1 base, and 13 bases lay in between. Germline V gene data show CDR1 as SEHNR and CDR2 as FQNEAQ (reference sequence). The CDR3 totals 15 residues. The CDR3 spells CASSSIRGGNTEAFF. In DNA, the CDR3 is TGTGCCAGCAGCTCAATCCGGGGGGGGAACACTGAAGCTTTCTTT.

For this clonotype: A junction end diverges from the germline sequence, so it may reflect a read error. The rearrangement joins TRBV5-1 to TRBJ2-2, with TRBD2 as a possible D gene (6 bases). Germline V gives CDR1 SGHRS, CDR2 YFSETQ. This CDR3 comprises 13 residues. The CDR3 DNA reads as TGCGCCAGCAGCTACTCGCGTGGCGGGGAGCTGTCTTTT. Translating it yields CASSYSRGGELSF.

This clonotype has a count of ten or more. This chain connects TRBV3-1 to TRBJ1-1; D unclear. This CDR3 region has 14 residues. Trimming cost V 4 bases and J 0 bases, with 9 bases left between them. Germline V gene data show CDR1 as LGHDT and CDR2 as YNNKEL (reference sequence). The CDR3 region has the DNA TGTGCCAGCAGCCGCTACTCCATGAACACTGAAGCTTTCTTT. It translates to CASSRYSMNTEAFF.

As regards this clonotype: A junction end diverges from the germline sequence, so it may reflect a read error. The chain uses TRBV2 and TRBJ2-7; tentatively, D is TRBD1 (5 bases). Germline lookup yields CDR1 SNHLY and CDR2 FYNNEI. CDR3 length: 13 amino acids. CDR3 sequence: CASSEETVVEQYF. CDR3 coding DNA: TGTGCCAGCAGTGAGGAGACAGTGGTCGAGCAGTATTTC.

This clonotype showed up many times. The gene calls are TRBV7-8 and TRBJ2-7, with 9 bases aligning to TRBD2. The germline V gene encodes CDR1 SGHVS and CDR2 FQNEAQ. This CDR3 contains 15 residues. The V and J ends lost 1 base and 2 bases, in that order; junction bases with no gene match: 3. CDR3 nucleotides: TGTGCCAGCAGCTTAGTCCTAGCGGGGCCCTACGAGCAGTACTTC. This encodes CASSLVLAGPYEQYF.

The sample holds many counts of this clonotype. This chain uses TRBV7-8 with TRBJ2-7; a possible D gene is TRBD1 (5 bases). The germline V gene encodes CDR1 SGHVS and CDR2 FQNEAQ. The CDR3 has 15 amino acids. V was clipped by 1 base and J by 3 bases, with 13 bases between them. Written as DNA, the CDR3 is TGTGCCAGCAGCTTAGAAGGGGCATTCAACTACGAGCAGTACTTC. Translating it yields CASSLEGAFNYEQYF. The variable domain in full, with the rest retrieved from reference TRBV7-8 and TRBJ2-7, is GAGVSQSPRYKVAKRGQDVALRCDPISGHVSLFWYQQALGQGPEFLTYFQNEAQLDKSGLPSDRFFAERPEGSVSTLKIQRTQQEDSAVYLCASSLEGAFNYEQYFGPGTRLTVT.

The CDR3 loop reads CASSVGGGEDGYTF. The DNA of the CDR3 is TGTGCCAGCAGCGTAGGAGGGGGCGAAGATGGCTACACCTTC. This chain connects TRBV9 to TRBJ1-2; 7 nucleotides line up with TRBD1. After removal of 0 bases from V and 6 bases from J, the junction contained 5 bases not matched to a gene. Germline V gene lookup returns CDR1 SGDLS and CDR2 YYNGEE. The CDR3 has 14 amino acids.

The table lists this clonotype with many counts. The rearrangement uses TRBV20-1 and TRBJ1-4; D is possibly TRBD1 (5 bases). Germline V gene sequence: CDR1 DFQATT, CDR2 SNEGSKA (reference sequence). V was cut by 0 bases and J by 5 bases, with 16 bases left in between. This CDR3 is built from 16 residues. The CDR3 bases are TGCAGTGCTAGAGATTCCCGGACGGGGCTGAATGAAAAACTGTTTTTT. Amino acids: CSARDSRTGLNEKLFF.

The V call is TRBV5-1, the J call TRBJ2-7; D may be TRBD2 (5 bases). CDR1 and CDR2 from the germline V gene are SGHRS and YFSETQ. V lost 1 base and J lost 3, with 8 bases in between. This CDR3 contains 13 residues. CDR3 sequence: CASSLNRDYEQYF. CDR3 nucleotide sequence: TGCGCCAGCAGCTTGAACCGGGACTACGAGCAGTACTTC.

The V call is TRBV5-1, the J call TRBJ2-7; D might be TRBD1 (5 bases). Deletions cut 4 bases from V and 4 bases from J, with 9 bases between. Germline CDR1 SGHRS, CDR2 YFSETQ. The CDR3 consists of 12 residues. The DNA of the CDR3 is TGCGCCAGCAGCCCGGACAATTACGAGCAGTACTTC. This codes for CASSPDNYEQYF. The full variable domain, its missing parts supplied by reference TRBV5-1 and TRBJ2-7, is KAGVTQTPRYLIKTRGQQVTLSCSPISGHRSVSWYQQTPGQGLQFLFEYFSETQRNKGNFPGRFSGRQFSNSRSEMNVSTLELGDSALYLCASSPDNYEQYFGPGTRLTVT.

At least ten counts were recorded for this clonotype. The chain recombines TRBV24-1 with TRBJ2-5; tentative D call: TRBD1 (6 bases). With 4 bases removed from V and 1 base from J, the gap between germline ends came to 12 bases. The CDR3 sequence is 15 residues long. In germline, CDR1 is KGHDR, CDR2 SFDVKD. CDR3 protein: CATSDTDRLQETQYF. In DNA, the CDR3 is TGTGCCACCAGTGACACGGACAGACTCCAAGAGACCCAGTACTTC.

There are many counts of this clonotype. The chain recombines TRBV9 with TRBJ2-3, with D possibly being TRBD1 or TRBD2 (6 bases each). The ends were cut back, 0 bases at V and 3 bases at J, with 11 bases in the middle. CDR1 and CDR2 (germline): SGDLS, YYNGEE. This CDR3 region has 15 residues. The CDR3 is CASSVEGGRTDTQYF. Here the CDR3 DNA reads TGTGCCAGCAGCGTAGAGGGGGGCCGTACAGATACGCAGTATTTT.

This clonotype was detected many times. The genes are TRBV27 and TRBJ1-6, with D uncertain. V was shortened by 3 bases and J by 7 bases, with 7 bases between the two germline ends. The CDR3 length is 13 residues. In germline, CDR1 is MNHEY, CDR2 SMNVEV (reference sequence). The CDR3 DNA follows: TGTGCCAGCAGTTTCCACGGAAATTCACCCCTCCACTTT. Amino acid sequence: CASSFHGNSPLHF.

In this sample, this clonotype turned up many times. The junction does not match germline at one end; this may be a read error. The chain recombines TRBV5-1 with TRBJ1-5, with TRBD1 as a possible D gene (5 bases). This CDR3 spans 13 amino acids. The germline CDR1 and CDR2 sequences are SGHRS and YFSETQ. CDR3 in amino acids: CANSLEGNQPQHF. The CDR3, as DNA: TGCGCCAACAGCTTGGAGGGGAATCAGCCCCAGCATTTT.

This chain uses TRBV20-1 with TRBJ2-3; possible D gene TRBD1, 6 bases. The germline gives CDR1 DFQATT, CDR2 SNEGSKA (reference sequence). The germline V and J ends were trimmed by 0 bases and 9 bases, with 37 bases remaining between them. There are 21 residues in the CDR3. CDR3 in DNA: TGCAGTGCTAGAGAGGAACGGACAGCCAGACCTACCCGGCCGGATATTGGAACGCAGTATTTT. Protein product: CSAREERTARPTRPDIGTQYF.

This clonotype was counted at least ten times. The V and J genes are TRBV9 and TRBJ2-1; 10 nucleotides match TRBD2. This CDR3 spans 17 amino acids. Germline values: CDR1 SGDLS, CDR2 YYNGEE. After removal of 0 bases from V and 7 bases from J, the junction contained 10 bases not matched to a gene. The CDR3 reads CASSVDQRGGRRNEQFF. CDR3 coding DNA: TGTGCCAGCAGCGTAGATCAGCGGGGGGGCCGGAGGAATGAGCAGTTCTTC.